This is a list of T cell receptor beta chains from one sample in a study of T cells in Graves' hyperthyroidism and ophthalmopathy. A single record per CDR3 protein comes from TCRdb applying MiXCR to the multiplex PCR reads. The repertoire holds over 700,000 distinct CDR3 sequences, with about a third as singletons. Sequenced: blood. The receptor source for this set is a woman aged 40 to 50 with Graves' hyperthyroidism. CDR3s include the opening cysteine and the closing phenylalanine or tryptophan. The D gene is left open where the match is weak. A row's size may be missing; if present it is once, few, many or a size class.

j_call,clone_size,d_call,v_call,cdr3_nt,cdr3_aa
TRBJ1-5,.,.,TRBV29-1,TGCAGCGTGGAGGTCGGGTCAGGTCAGCCCCAGCATTTT,CSVEVGSGQPQHF
TRBJ1-1,few,.,TRBV10-1,TGCGCCAGCAGTGAGTCTCCAGGTCAGAACACTGAAGCTTTCTTT,CASSESPGQNTEAFF
TRBJ1-1,many,.,TRBV12-3/TRBV12-4,TGTGCCAGCAGTTTAGCGGACCGCACTGAAGCTTTCTTT,CASSLADRTEAFF
TRBJ2-5,many,.,TRBV2,TGTGCCAGCAGTGAGGACAGCCAAGAGACCCAGTACTTC,CASSEDSQETQYF
TRBJ2-7,many,.,TRBV10-1,TGCGCCAGCAGTGACCTTTCATACGAGCAGTACTTC,CASSDLSYEQYF
TRBJ2-5,once,TRBD2,TRBV29-1,TGCAGCTTATACGGGACTAGCGGGGGCCGGGGGACCCAGTACTTC,CSLYGTSGGRGTQYF
TRBJ1-1,few,.,TRBV20-1,TGCAGTGCTAATCGAGGGGCCCTCGGGAACACTGAAGCTTTCTTT,CSANRGALGNTEAFF
TRBJ1-6,many,.,TRBV12-3/TRBV12-4,TGTGCCAGCAGCCGGGTCGGGAGTTCACCCCTCCACTTT,CASSRVGSSPLHF
TRBJ2-2,.,TRBD2,TRBV12-3/TRBV12-4,TGTGCCAGCAGCCGATTTGGCGGGGGGGACACCGGGGAGCTGTTTTTT,CASSRFGGGDTGELFF
TRBJ1-5,.,.,TRBV20-1,TGCAGTGCTAGAGCCGGGGATGACAATCAGCCCCAGCATTTT,CSARAGDDNQPQHF
TRBJ2-5,many,.,TRBV24-1,TGTGCCACCAGTGACATATTGACAGGTTCCAGGGAGACCCAGTACTTC,CATSDILTGSRETQYF
TRBJ1-1,many,.,TRBV6-6,TGTGCCAGCAGTCTACAGGGAGCCCAGAAAGCTTTCTTT,CASSLQGAQKAFF
TRBJ2-3,.,.,TRBV19,TGTGCCAGTAGTACCCGGGGAGCGAGCACAGATACGCAGTATTTT,CASSTRGASTDTQYF
TRBJ1-2,many,TRBD1,TRBV19,TGTGCCAGTCAGCCCCGGACAGGTCCCTCCTATGGCTACACCTTC,CASQPRTGPSYGYTF
TRBJ2-2,.,TRBD2,TRBV6-6,TGTGCCAGCAGTTACTCGAAGGAACTAGCGGGCACCGGGGAGCTGTTTTTT,CASSYSKELAGTGELFF
TRBJ1-3,many,.,TRBV7-2,TGTGCCAGCAGCACGAGCTCTGGAAACACCATATATTTT,CASSTSSGNTIYF
TRBJ2-7,.,.,TRBV29-1,TGCAGCCAACCGGCAGGGGTCCACGAGCAGTACTTC,CSQPAGVHEQYF